The sequence of this T cell receptor beta chain was determined in a study of blood T cell repertoires in COVID-19. Study in general: Nucleic acid was either cDNA or gDNA, and it came from T cells, B-cell-depleted T cells, or PBMCs.

In the source study's methods: Nucleated cell number was recorded as an estimate derived from reference gene primer amplification. The table came from immunoSEQ multiplex PCR; TCRdb's copy has only in-frame clones and leaves some out. V and J calls and clone size are those listed in that table; D and trimming were worked out from the DNA. The sample contains about 280,000 clones, approximately 91% of which appear only once. This CDR3 is built from 13 residues. Trimming removed 4 bases at V and 11 bases at J, with 16 bases between. The germline V gene encodes CDR1 SGDLS and CDR2 YYNGEE. This chain links TRBV9 with TRBJ2-1; D may be TRBD2 (6 bases). The TCR comes from a young man with active or convalescent COVID-19. The material sequenced was peripheral blood. CDR3 DNA sequence: TGTGCCAGCAGCCCGGAGGGACTCCAACAGCAGTTCTTC. Translation: CASSPEGLQQQFF.